This T cell receptor (beta chain) came from a study of blood T cells in healthy people across ages (dated by TCRdb to the mid-2010s). At the level of the whole study: In model experiments, roughly one uniquely barcoded TCR beta cDNA molecule per two T cells was captured by template switching. The study measured age-related changes in TCR beta repertoire diversity using deep sequencing normalized with unique cDNA molecular identifiers. Four age groups were formed from the donors: young (average 16 years), middle-aged (around 37), aged (62) and long-lived (about 80). Donors of different ages were randomly distributed across sequencing lanes to avoid experimental bias. The study analyzed two additional independent replicas of 1 million unique cDNA reads from the same blood draw for two donors, one aged 18 to 30 and one aged 80 or older.

Donors were 39 systemically healthy Caucasian individuals from Russia aged roughly 6 to 90 years. Each donor gave ten milliliters of peripheral blood, collected into EDTA-treated Vacutainer tubes. Ficoll-Paque density-gradient centrifugation was used to isolate PBMCs, with at least 6 million per sample. Total RNA, at least 6 micrograms per sample, was extracted from PBMCs with Trizol reagent. Naive CD45RAhigh/CD27high T cell percentages were measured by flow cytometry on a PBMC aliquot from every donor. Library preparation employed 5' RACE. TCRdb records Illumina HiSeq 2500 as the sequencer. The second PCR ran for roughly 6 to 11 cycles and used a J-beta primer mix along with a sample-barcoded 5' primer. A template-switch 5' adaptor carrying 12 random nucleotides introduced a unique molecular identifier onto each TCR beta cDNA molecule. At least 2.5 million CDR3-containing paired-end reads were obtained from each sample. The Mint cDNA synthesis kit, primed by a TRBC-specific oligonucleotide, was used to synthesize first-strand cDNA from all RNA. Following uracil-DNA glycosylase treatment, all cDNA underwent a first 18-cycle PCR with the universal primers M1SS and BC2_uni_R. For the original study's pipeline: Each sample was normalized by randomly selecting 1 million high-quality reads, each carrying a distinct molecular identifier. Reads with shared molecular identifiers were discarded instead of being binned into consensus sequences. MiTCR, set to a Q25 quality threshold and the strictest error-elimination algorithm, was used for CDR3 identification, clonotype clustering and error correction. A nonparametric unseen species model with Euler transformation was used to estimate a lower bound on total TCR beta diversity. TCRdb ran its own pipeline on the public reads, namely fastp trimming at Q25 and MiXCR clone calling, and kept in-frame beta chains. Under each unique CDR3 protein, matching rows form one entry showing the most common genes and DNA. These V and J calls derive from TCRdb rather than the authors' analysis. The sample includes around 970,000 distinct CDR3 sequences, with 45% to 60% observed a single time. The ten largest account for about 20% of the sample.

The germline V gene yields SGHRS for CDR1 and YFSETQ for CDR2. V is shortened by 0 bases, J by 4 bases, and the region joining them spans 7 bases. The CDR3 runs 13 residues from the cysteine to the phenylalanine. CDR3 DNA only is kept here, 39 bases in frame from base 1. Note on this clonotype: This clone's antigen is unknown. Base qualities are missing; no much larger clone stands one base away.

Overall study results and their limits: Estimates of total diversity based on one million sequenced T cells were regarded as lower bounds and as underestimates. Compared with the aged group, more naive CD4+ T cells, fewer expanded clones and increased TCR diversity were shown by the long-lived group, suggesting age selection. Bulk unsorted PBMC profiling prevented conclusive comparison of naive and antigen-experienced compartments. Observed TCR beta diversity per million T cells fell roughly linearly with age, and a significant reduction was already apparent by age about 38. The CMV infection status of donors was not known, potentially confounding age-related changes in expanded clonotypes. There was a strong correlation between observed TCR beta diversity and the percentage of naive T cells measured by flow cytometry.

Material for sequencing was blood. The clonotype originates from a woman aged 55-70 years in good health. The V and J genes are TRBV5-1 and TRBJ1-2, with no D gene named confidently. The DNA sequence is given as TGCGCCAGCAGCTTGGACCTGGCCTATGGCTACACCTTC. This translates into CASSLDLAYGYTF.